This T cell receptor beta chain was found in a study of tumor-infiltrating lymphocytes in primary liver carcinoma. The germline CDR1 and CDR2 sequences are SEHNR and FQNEAQ (reference sequence). This CDR3 contains 18 residues. Constant-region priming of about 500 ng total RNA yielded TCR beta cDNA. Each TCR beta library was derived from three nested multiplex PCR rounds that employed slightly modified ARM-PCR. Researchers ran the first two PCR rounds for roughly 11 cycles each with TRBV1-TRBV30 forward primers and a C-beta reverse primer. TCRdb reanalysed the multiplex PCR reads using MiXCR and keeps one entry per CDR3 protein. The sample consists of around 25,000 distinct CDR3 sequences, roughly 80% of them appearing once. With regard to this clonotype: One junction end disagrees with the germline gene, perhaps due to a read error.

The source material, about 18-31 mg of unsorted bulk tissue, was used to co-extract RNA and DNA. This sequence joins TRBV7-9 and TRBJ1-4; D uncertain. The sequencing input was liver tumor tissue from sampling region 5. Subset of the sample: tumor region T5, tumor centre. The receptor's source is a woman under 40 with primary liver carcinoma and hepatitis B virus infection. The CDR3, as DNA: TGTGCCTGCAGCCCATACGGAGGGTTGAGTGCAACTAGTGAAAAACTGTTTTTT. It specifies CACSPYGGLSATSEKLFF. The full variable domain, with the rest looked up from reference TRBV7-9 and TRBJ1-4, is DTGVSQNPRHKITKRGQNVTFRCDPISEHNRLYWYRQTLGQGPEFLTYFQNEAQLEKSRLLSDRFSAERPKGSFSTLEIQRTEQGDSAMYLCACSPYGGLSATSEKLFFGSGTQLSVL.